This is a list of T cell receptor beta chains from one sample in a study of breast tumors, draining lymph nodes, adjacent tissues. Using its own MiXCR run on the multiplex PCR reads, TCRdb lists one record per CDR3 protein. The table lists approximately 130,000 distinct CDR3 sequences, about 20% of them singletons, with 2% to 2.5% in the top ten. The sequencing input was axillary lymph node tissue. The receptors here all came from a female donor with breast cancer. Some clones in this sample may be carry-over from other donors' samples. The CDR3 runs from the conserved cysteine through the conserved F or W. The D gene is left open where the match is weak. Rows give clone size only sometimes, using once, few, many, or a class for an expanded clone.

v_gene	len	j_gene	abundance	d_gene	CDR3nt	CDR3aa
TRBV5-1	13	TRBJ2-3	many	-	TGCGCCAGCAGGGTCGGGAGTCCAGATACGCAGTATTTT	CASRVGSPDTQYF
TRBV13	14	TRBJ2-1	many	-	TGTGCCAGCAGCCCCCATGGGGGGTACAATGAGCAGTTCTTC	CASSPHGGYNEQFF
TRBV5-1	14	TRBJ2-7	many	TRBD2	TGCGCCAGCAGGGAGACTAGCGGGAGGGACGAGCAGTACTTC	CASRETSGRDEQYF
TRBV2	14	TRBJ1-3	many	-	TGTGCCAGCAGTCCACAGAGCTCTGGAAACACCATATATTTT	CASSPQSSGNTIYF
TRBV20-1	13	TRBJ1-5	many	-	TGCAGTGCTAGTGGGACCGCCCATCAGCCCCAGCATTTT	CSASGTAHQPQHF
TRBV20-1	13	TRBJ2-7	many	-	TGCAGTGCTAGAGTACCTGACTCCTACGAGCAGTACTTC	CSARVPDSYEQYF
TRBV12-3/TRBV12-4	13	TRBJ2-3	many	-	TGTGCCAGCAGTTTTGCGAGCACAGATACGCAGTATTTT	CASSFASTDTQYF
TRBV5-5	13	TRBJ2-7	many	-	TGTGCCAGCAGTTCGGGGACGGGATACGAGCAGTACTTC	CASSSGTGYEQYF
TRBV3-1	15	TRBJ2-1	-	-	TGTGCCAGCAGCCAAGGAGGTGGGGCATACAATGAGCAGTCCTTC	CASSQGGGAYNEQSF
TRBV20-1	15	TRBJ2-3	many	-	TGCAGTGCTAGAGATCATCCGGATCCCGCAGATACGCAGTATTTT	CSARDHPDPADTQYF
TRBV20-1	16	TRBJ1-1	once	TRBD1	TGCAGTGCTAGGGACAGGGCTCTGGTCTTGAACACTGAAGCTTTCTTT	CSARDRALVLNTEAFF
TRBV20-1	11	TRBJ2-5	many	TRBD2	TGCAGTACTCCGGGGGGTGAGACCCAGTACTTC	CSTPGGETQYF
TRBV19	13	TRBJ2-3	-	-	TGTGCCAGTAGTATCCCAGGGGCAGATACGCAGTGCTTT	CASSIPGADTQCF
TRBV5-4	16	TRBJ2-3	-	-	TGTGCCAGCAGCTTGGCAAGGTCGTCCAGAACAGATACGCAGTATTTT	CASSLARSSRTDTQYF
TRBV28	20	TRBJ2-3	-	TRBD2	TGTGCCAGCATCTCCGGGGAAGGGGTCTGGGTAGCGGGGGCCACAGATACGCAGTATTTC	CASISGEGVWVAGATDTQYF
TRBV28	15	TRBJ2-7	-	TRBD1	TGTGCCAGCAATACACCCGGGACAGGGAATGGGGAGCAGTGCTTC	CASNTPGTGNGEQCF
TRBV6-1	13	TRBJ1-5	few	-	TGTGCCAGCAGACGTATTGGCAATCAGCCCCAGCATTTT	CASRRIGNQPQHF
TRBV7-9	14	TRBJ1-2	many	TRBD1	TGTGCCAGCAGCCTACCGACAGGGCTTCACGGCTACACCTTC	CASSLPTGLHGYTF
TRBV18	17	TRBJ1-2	many	TRBD1	TGTGCCAGCTCACCTCCGAAGGGGGCGATGACCAACTATGGCTACACCTTC	CASSPPKGAMTNYGYTF
TRBV20-1	15	TRBJ2-7	many	TRBD2	TGCAGTGCTAAAGACGGGGGACTAGCGGGCTACGAGCAGTACTTC	CSAKDGGLAGYEQYF
TRBV5-4	15	TRBJ2-3	many	TRBD2	TGTGCCAGCACCAAACCGGGACTAGCGACAGATACGCAGTATTTT	CASTKPGLATDTQYF
TRBV9	14	TRBJ2-3	many	-	TGTGCCAGCAGCGTATGGTCGGACGGGGATACGCAGTATTTT	CASSVWSDGDTQYF
TRBV29-1	13	TRBJ1-2	many	TRBD1	TGCAGCGTTGATGGACAGGGCCTCTATGGCTACACCTTC	CSVDGQGLYGYTF
TRBV4-1	14	TRBJ2-1	many	-	TGCGCCAGCAGCCAAGAGGCAGCGGTCAATGAGCAGTTCTTC	CASSQEAAVNEQFF
TRBV19	18	TRBJ1-3	many	-	TGTGCCAGTAGTATCAGTGCCGCCAGGACGAGCTCTGGAAACACCATATATTTT	CASSISAARTSSGNTIYF
TRBV29-1	15	TRBJ1-4	many	TRBD1	TGCAGCGTTGGGGGCACGGACAGGGACAACGAAAAACTGTTTTTT	CSVGGTDRDNEKLFF
TRBV24-1	14	TRBJ2-3	many	TRBD2	TGTGCCACCGGGACTAGCAGAGGCACAGATACGCAGTATTTT	CATGTSRGTDTQYF
TRBV9	15	TRBJ2-5	many	-	TGTGCCAGCAGCGTAGATTACCAGTACCAAGAGACCCAGTACTTC	CASSVDYQYQETQYF
TRBV5-1	15	TRBJ2-7	many	TRBD2	TGCGCCAGCAGCCCTTCCGGGAGGGCCGTGTACGAGCAGTACTTC	CASSPSGRAVYEQYF
TRBV25-1	17	TRBJ2-7	many	TRBD2	TGTGCCAGCAGTGAATGGGAAACCGGGACTAGCAGTCACGAGCAGTACTTC	CASSEWETGTSSHEQYF
TRBV28	15	TRBJ2-1	-	-	TGTGCCAGCAGTTTTGAAGGGCTCCCCTACAATGAGCAGTTCTTC	CASSFEGLPYNEQFF
TRBV18	15	TRBJ1-3	many	TRBD1	TGTGCCAGCTCCCCTTTGACAGGGGGTGAAAACACCATATATTTT	CASSPLTGGENTIYF
TRBV19	14	TRBJ1-5	many	-	TGTGCCAGTAGTATAGAGGATAGCAATCAGCCCCAGCATTTT	CASSIEDSNQPQHF
TRBV28	15	TRBJ2-7	few	TRBD2	TGTGCCAGCAGTTCCCCCGGCGGGAGTTCCTACGAGCAGTACTTC	CASSSPGGSSYEQYF
TRBV7-9	12	TRBJ1-1	-	TRBD1	TGTGCCAGCAGCTTAGCGCAGGGGGTTGCTTTCTTT	CASSLAQGVAFF
TRBV7-9	13	TRBJ1-2	many	-	TGTGCCAGCAGCTCGTTCCCGACCTATGGCTACACCTTC	CASSSFPTYGYTF
TRBV10-1	13	TRBJ2-7	-	-	TGCGCCAGCAGTGACAACGCTCGCGGGGAGCAGTACTTC	CASSDNARGEQYF
TRBV6-1	15	TRBJ2-7	many	-	TGTGCCAGCAGTGAAGTTGGGCAGATACCCTACGAGCAGTACTTC	CASSEVGQIPYEQYF
TRBV11-2	18	TRBJ1-2	few	-	TGTGCCAGCAGCTTAGTCATGGTCCGACAGGCCGAAGATTATGGCTACACCTTC	CASSLVMVRQAEDYGYTF
TRBV13	14	TRBJ2-2	many	-	TGTGCCAGCAGCTTAGGGGGACACACCGGGGAGCTGTTTTTT	CASSLGGHTGELFF
TRBV5-1	11	TRBJ2-1	many	-	TGCGCCAGCGCCAGAGGGAATGAGCAGTTCTTC	CASARGNEQFF
TRBV7-2	15	TRBJ2-1	-	-	TGTGCCAGCAGCTTAATAGCAGATATCTACGATGGGCAGTTCTTC	CASSLIADIYDGQFF
TRBV28	15	TRBJ2-1	many	TRBD1	TGTGCCAGCAGGGAAGACAGGGATAGATACAATGAGCAGTTCTTC	CASREDRDRYNEQFF
TRBV7-9	17	TRBJ2-3	many	TRBD2	TGTGCCAGCAGCTCACCCCAAGGCGGGAGTAGCACAGATACGCAGTATTTT	CASSSPQGGSSTDTQYF
TRBV9	15	TRBJ2-3	many	-	TGTGCCAGCAGCGTAACGGTTCATGGCACAGATACGCAGTATTTT	CASSVTVHGTDTQYF
TRBV20-1	17	TRBJ2-7	many	TRBD2	TGCAGTGCTAGAGATCCCCGACTAGCGACGAGCTCCTACGAGCAGTACTTC	CSARDPRLATSSYEQYF
TRBV3-1	17	TRBJ2-3	many	TRBD1	TGTGCCAGCAGCTCCTTGTCCCAGACAGGGAGCACAGATACGCAGTATTTT	CASSSLSQTGSTDTQYF
TRBV19	12	TRBJ1-5	-	-	TGTGCCAGTAGTATGTCGAGACAGCCCCAGCATTTT	CASSMSRQPQHF
TRBV20-1	16	TRBJ2-2	many	TRBD1	TGCAGGACGCTACAATTTGGACAGGGAAACACCGGGGAGCTGTTTTTT	CRTLQFGQGNTGELFF
TRBV4-2	13	TRBJ1-2	many	-	TGTGCCAGCACCCAGAACGGCCGGGATGGCTACACCTTC	CASTQNGRDGYTF
TRBV12-3/TRBV12-4	14	TRBJ2-1	few	-	TGTGCCACCCAGGACTCCAGCTCCTACAATGAGCAGCTCTTC	CATQDSSSYNEQLF
TRBV7-2	15	TRBJ2-7	many	TRBD2	TGTGCCAGCAGCCCGACTAGCGGGGGCCCCTACGAGCAGTACTTC	CASSPTSGGPYEQYF